A selection of T cell receptor beta chains follows, all from one sample in a study of blood T cell repertoires in COVID-19. The assay was immunoSEQ multiplex PCR, and TCRdb's table has in-frame clones only and misses some. The sample lists about 250,000 clones; less than 85% were seen once. Sequenced input: peripheral blood. The origin of the receptors is a woman of 80 years or more with active or convalescent COVID-19. Both conserved end residues are trimmed from each CDR3.

j_call v_call cdr3_aa
TRBJ1-1 TRBV4-1 ASSQEQGRSEAF
TRBJ2-2 TRBV28 ASSSDRVWTSGNTGELF
TRBJ2-7 TRBV5-1 ASSAGDSFYEQY
TRBJ1-1 TRBV5-1 ASSLTVYTEAF
TRBJ2-2 TRBV19 ASTGVELNTGELF
TRBJ1-2 TRBV5-1 ASSLGTGSSGYGYT
TRBJ1-2 TRBV6-4 ASSDYLRDRGFLGYT
TRBJ2-1 TRBV5-5 ASSWGRENYNEQF
TRBJ2-2 TRBV6-5 ASRERNTGELF
TRBJ2-7 TRBV7-9 ASSPRPSSYEQY
TRBJ1-1 TRBV3-1/TRBV3-2 ASTPRDRVGTEAF
TRBJ1-2 TRBV19 ASSPRPEAYGYT
TRBJ1-2 TRBV28 ASTLGGGDYGYT
TRBJ1-2 TRBV28 ASGGIYGYT
TRBJ2-3 TRBV27 ASGLAGADTQY
TRBJ1-2 TRBV28 ASRLMDGQGYYGYT
TRBJ1-2 TRBV5-4 ASSSEGGRYGYT
TRBJ1-1 TRBV3-1/TRBV3-2 ASSQGVHTGGTGTEAF
TRBJ1-6 TRBV18 ASSQTGSGNSPLH
TRBJ2-7 TRBV2 ASKREGPTFEQY
TRBJ1-5 TRBV7-9 ASSPGGVRGNQPQH
TRBJ2-3 TRBV5-1 ASSLSWGGADTQY
TRBJ1-4 TRBV7-9 ASSLNQGNEKLF
TRBJ1-2 TRBV5-1 ASSLEYSKGYT
TRBJ1-1 TRBV2 ASRVQEAGTEAF
TRBJ2-3 TRBV18 ASSPRIAGGYGTDTQY
TRBJ2-1 TRBV5-1 ASSPTSGRDEQF
TRBJ2-1 TRBV29-1 GGASAFSYNEQF
TRBJ1-4 TRBV27 ASHAGQKGFF
TRBJ1-4 TRBV7-2 ASSLVTGANEKLF
TRBJ1-4 TRBV2 ASSGNLGQTNEKLF
TRBJ1-3 TRBV5-1 ASSLGPRTSSGNTIY
TRBJ1-2 TRBV2 ASMGDSNYGYT
TRBJ2-2 TRBV5-1 ASHGATTNTGELF
TRBJ2-3 TRBV9 ASSVDLRRGVADTQY
TRBJ1-1 TRBV19 ASSISRASTEAF
TRBJ2-1 TRBV5-4 ASSFASGTYNEQF
TRBJ2-1 TRBV4-2 ASSQVSRGTHNEQF
TRBJ2-7 TRBV28 ASSFLRDEQY